A selection of T cell receptor beta chains follows, all from one sample in a study of cytomegalovirus exposure and HLA in healthy donors. Sequencing used immunoSEQ multiplex PCR; TCRdb keeps in-frame clones, though not all of them. The table includes 65,000 or so clones, 94% detected once. The sequenced sample was PBMCs. Receptor source: a man younger than 35 in good health and CMV-seropositive. Each CDR3 is given with its conserved first and last residue. D genes are given only for firm matches. Rows give clone size only sometimes, using once, few, many, or a class for an expanded clone.

>14|many|TRBJ1-1|.|TRBV7-9
CASSLDRVSPEAFF
TGTGCCAGCAGCTTAGACAGGGTAAGCCCCGAAGCTTTCTTT
>14|.|TRBJ2-1|.|TRBV15
CATSRGDSDNEQFF
TGTGCCACCAGCAGAGGAGACAGCGACAATGAGCAGTTCTTC
>14|large|TRBJ1-2|.|TRBV30
CAAQGLRIAYGYTF
TGTGCCGCCCAGGGCTTAAGGATCGCCTATGGCTACACCTTC
>13|once|TRBJ1-1|.|TRBV2
CASSDGGRTEAFF
TGTGCCAGCAGTGATGGGGGGAGGACTGAAGCTTTCTTT
>16|.|TRBJ2-5|.|TRBV18
CASSPMEGRGQETQYF
TGTGCCAGCTCACCGATGGAGGGCAGGGGGCAAGAGACCCAGTACTTC
>16|.|TRBJ2-3|TRBD2|TRBV27
CASSTWAGGSTDTQYF
TGTGCCAGCAGTACCTGGGCGGGAGGGAGCACAGATACGCAGTATTTT
>15|.|TRBJ2-7|TRBD2|TRBV4-1
CASSLRGGTSYEQYF
TGCGCCAGCAGCCTCCGGGGGGGGACCTCCTACGAGCAGTACTTC
>17|.|TRBJ2-7|TRBD2|TRBV23-1
CATHHPRTSGTFYEQYF
TGCGCCACTCACCATCCCCGGACTAGCGGGACCTTCTACGAGCAGTACTTC
>14|.|TRBJ2-3|TRBD2|TRBV29-1
CSVTGTSGPDTQYF
TGCAGCGTCACCGGGACTAGCGGGCCAGATACGCAGTATTTT
>15|.|TRBJ2-7|TRBD2|TRBV11-3
CASSPSAGGTYEQYF
TGTGCCAGCAGCCCCTCCGCGGGAGGAACCTACGAGCAGTACTTC
>16|.|TRBJ2-7|TRBD2|TRBV7-2
CASSLDRTSVSYEQYF
TGTGCCAGCAGCTTAGACCGGACTAGCGTCTCCTACGAGCAGTACTTC
>13|.|TRBJ1-4|.|TRBV27
CASSSRGGKGLFF
TGTGCCAGCAGTTCACGCGGGGGCAAAGGACTGTTTTTT
>15|.|TRBJ2-3|TRBD1|TRBV11-2
CASSWGTGGTDTQYF
TGTGCCAGCAGCTGGGGGACAGGGGGCACAGATACGCAGTATTTT
>13|.|TRBJ1-4|.|TRBV18
CASSPGGREKLFF
TGTGCCAGCTCACCAGGGGGCCGGGAAAAACTGTTTTTT
>13|few|TRBJ2-7|TRBD1|TRBV19
CASTQRQGYEQYF
TGTGCCAGTACCCAACGACAGGGTTACGAGCAGTACTTC
>17|.|TRBJ2-5|.|TRBV13
CASSLEGLGVPQETQYF
TGTGCCAGCAGCCTAGAAGGCCTAGGGGTGCCCCAAGAGACCCAGTACTTC
>14|.|TRBJ2-7|TRBD1|TRBV7-9
CASRRDRGGYEQYF
TGTGCCAGCAGACGCGACAGGGGAGGCTACGAGCAGTACTTC